The clone carrying this T cell receptor beta chain was detected a few times. The antigen is unknown. Blood CD4+ CD25-low CD127-high conventional T cells supplied the genomic DNA template. V lost 8 bases, J lost 4 bases, and 5 bases stayed unmatched. CDR3 size: 15 residues. The germline V gene encodes CDR1 MDHEN and CDR2 SYDVKM. The entry originates in a study of regulatory and conventional T cells in RAG deficiency. Study findings and constraints: Patient subsets had shorter CDR3s; Omenn Treg-Tconv overlap exceeded 80%. Other subsets showed about 10-fold reductions, but Treg unique TCR beta sequences fell 80 to 100-fold in these patients. These Omenn syndrome Treg sorts may hold peripherally activated cells instead.

The method was immunoSEQ multiplex PCR; TCRdb's version includes in-frame clones alone and lacks a portion of them. Of about 29,000 clones listed, around 96% are singletons. This sample was also put to use in a study of regulatory T cells. From that paper: Amplification used 52 TRBV primers and 13 TRBJ primers. In patients, unique TRB V-J pairs were restricted and V/J usage skewed, especially in Tregs.

The sequenced material came from CD25- CD4+ T cells sorted from blood. The receptor was derived from a human donor in good health. The chain couples TRBV28 to TRBJ1-6, with 10 nucleotides matching TRBD1. CDR3 sequence reads: CASYRDRGYNSPLHF. The CDR3 DNA is TGTGCCAGCTACCGGGACAGGGGTTATAATTCACCCCTCCACTTT. The entire variable domain, with the rest obtained from reference TRBV28 and TRBJ1-6, is as follows: DVKVTQSSRYLVKRTGEKVFLECVQDMDHENMFWYRQDPGLGLRLIYFSYDVKMKEKGDIPEGYSVSREKKERFSLILESASTNQTSMYLCASYRDRGYNSPLHFGNGTRLTVT.